Each of the 26 T cell receptor beta chains below was sequenced from the same sample in a study of spatial heterogeneity in lung cancer. TCRdb re-called the 5' RACE reads through MiXCR, storing one row per CDR3 protein. This table has 15,000 or so distinct CDR3 sequences, 4% to 5% appearing once. General study results and limits: Tumoral mutation counts were tracked by counts of expanded intratumoral alpha and beta TCRs.

Time point defined: sample taken at primary tumor resection. For these receptors, no antigen is known. The input for sequencing was lung tumor tissue, taken at surgery. These receptors all come from a female donor with early-stage non-small cell lung cancer.

This clonotype appeared many times. Because this beta chain is a stray read in a library intended to capture alpha chains, its abundance should not be given much weight. V gene TRBV29-1 combines with J gene TRBJ1-1; D is possibly TRBD1 (6 bases). Trimming left V 7 bases short and J 1 base short, with 16 bases between. The CDR3 is made up of 14 amino acids. The V gene's germline CDR1 is SQVTM and CDR2 ANQGSEA. The CDR3 protein is CSATGPLRNTEAFF. CDR3 coding DNA: TGCAGCGCTACAGGGCCCTTGCGGAACACTGAAGCTTTCTTT.

Remarks on this clonotype: Found in a library prepared for alpha chains, this beta chain is an off-target read, and its abundance has little meaning. V usage is TRBV7-8 and J usage is TRBJ1-3; D might be TRBD1 (6 bases). V lost 5 bases and J lost 0, with 14 bases in between. Per the germline V gene, CDR1 is SGHVS and CDR2 is FQNEAQ. The CDR3 is 16 amino acids. In nucleotides, the CDR3 is TGTGCCAGCAGCCCCCGAAACAGGGCCTCTGGAAACACCATATATTTT. It yields the protein CASSPRNRASGNTIYF.

This clonotype was seen ten or more times. As an off-target read in a library built for alpha chains, this beta chain has a frequency of little significance. V is TRBV12-3 or TRBV12-4 and J is TRBJ2-4; TRBD1 might be the D (5 bases). This CDR3 has 14 residues. The germline V and J ends were trimmed by 4 bases and 7 bases, with 14 bases remaining between them. CDR3 sequence: CASSSQETWNIQYF. DNA of the CDR3: TGTGCCAGCAGTTCACAGGAGACGTGGAACATTCAGTACTTC.

At least ten counts were recorded for this clonotype. Since it is a stray read in a library aimed at alpha chains, this beta chain has a size that is not meaningful. The V gene is TRBV5-1, the J gene TRBJ2-1, with D hard to call. This CDR3 is 13 amino acids long. The V end lost 3 bases, the J end lost 0 bases, and 4 bases lay between the germline ends. CDR1 is SGHRS and CDR2 is YFSETQ in the germline V gene. CDR3 DNA sequence: TGCGCCAGCAGCTCTAGCTCCTACAATGAGCAGTTCTTC. Its translation is CASSSSSYNEQFF.

This clonotype occurred many times. Because this beta chain is a stray read in a library intended to capture alpha chains, its abundance should not be given much weight. The V and J genes are TRBV7-8 and TRBJ1-2; D might be TRBD1 (6 bases). V dropped 2 bases and J dropped 8 bases, with 21 bases sitting between them. The CDR3 length is 16 residues. Germline V gene data show CDR1 as SGHVS and CDR2 as FQNEAQ. The CDR3 loop is CASSLTLGQGIGGYTF. The CDR3, as DNA: TGTGCCAGCAGCTTAACATTAGGGCAGGGGATAGGAGGCTACACCTTC.

This clonotype has a count of ten or more. This beta chain is a stray read from a library made for alpha chains; its abundance is not meaningful. This chain joins TRBV20-1 and TRBJ1-2, with D perhaps TRBD1 (6 bases). Trimming removed 4 bases from V and 0 bases from J, with 9 bases in between. The CDR3 loop spans 13 amino acids. Germline V gene lookup returns CDR1 DFQATT and CDR2 SNEGSKA (reference sequence). CDR3 residues: CSAMDRSNYGYTF. CDR3 nucleotide sequence: TGCAGTGCTATGGACAGATCTAACTATGGCTACACCTTC.

To note about this clonotype: This beta chain is an off-target read within a library intended for alpha chains, so its frequency means little. The chain couples TRBV4-1 to TRBJ2-5; 16 bases align to TRBD2. In germline, CDR1 is MGHRA, CDR2 YSYEKL. The CDR3 sequence is 20 residues long. V shed 4 bases, J shed 4 bases, and the junction held 15 bases outside the gene matches. CDR3 sequence reads: CASSRLPSGTSGGAGETQYF. The CDR3 bases are TGCGCCAGCAGCCGACTACCTTCCGGGACTAGCGGGGGGGCCGGAGAGACCCAGTACTTC.

This clonotype was found many times. This beta chain came through as a stray read in a library set up for alpha chains, and its size says little. The V and J genes are TRBV2 and TRBJ2-5; D unresolved. Trimming removed 4 bases at V and 1 base at J, with 7 bases between. The germline gives CDR1 SNHLY, CDR2 FYNNEI. The CDR3 has 13 amino acids. DNA of the CDR3: TGTGCCAGCAGTGGGCAGGCCCAAGAGACCCAGTACTTC. Protein sequence: CASSGQAQETQYF.

This clonotype was observed at least ten times. This beta chain is off target for a library built for alpha chains, so its abundance means little. The CDR3: CSARPRVANTEAFF. The DNA for the CDR3 is TGCAGTGCTAGACCCCGGGTAGCGAACACTGAAGCTTTCTTT. The chain links TRBV20-1 to TRBJ1-1; D unclear. Trimming left V 2 bases short and J 1 base short, with 11 bases between. This CDR3 is built from 14 residues. Per germline, CDR1 DFQATT and CDR2 SNEGSKA (reference sequence).

This clonotype was seen at least ten times. Little can be read into the size of this beta chain, an off-target read in a library designed for alpha chains. The CDR3 is CSAQDPVTREQYF. The CDR3 nucleotides are TGCAGTGCTCAAGATCCTGTCACAAGGGAGCAGTACTTC. The V gene is TRBV20-1, the J gene TRBJ2-7; no clear D gene. With 5 bases removed from V and 7 bases from J, the gap between germline ends came to 18 bases. CDR1 is DFQATT and CDR2 is SNEGSKA in the germline V gene (reference sequence). The CDR3 has 13 amino acids.

This clonotype was counted ten times or more. For a library built for alpha chains, this beta chain is a stray read; little rests on its size. This sequence joins TRBV4-2 and TRBJ1-1; no firm D call. V dropped 0 bases and J dropped 2 bases, with 7 bases sitting between them. The germline V gene encodes CDR1 LGHNA and CDR2 YNFKEQ. The CDR3 length is 14 residues. In DNA, the CDR3 is TGTGCCAGCAGCCAAGATAGGACCAACACTGAAGCTTTCTTT. Translating gives CASSQDRTNTEAFF.

This clonotype occurred many times. This beta chain slipped into a library made for alpha chains as a stray read, so its size is not meaningful. This chain connects TRBV28 to TRBJ2-3; D possibly corresponds to TRBD2 (6 bases). The CDR3 runs 16 residues. Trimming removed 1 base from V and 5 bases from J, with 16 bases in between. CDR1 is MDHEN and CDR2 is SYDVKM in the germline V gene. CDR3 coding DNA: TGTGCCAGCAGTTTATCATTGGCGGGGTTGGGAGATACGCAGTATTTT. This sequence encodes CASSLSLAGLGDTQYF.

In this sample, this clonotype turned up many times. The library was built for alpha chains, so this beta chain is an off-target read and its size means little. The CDR3 loop is CASTYTVGETQYF. The CDR3 DNA reads TGTGCCAGCACTTACACAGTAGGAGAGACCCAGTACTTC. The V call is TRBV2, the J call TRBJ2-5, with D unclear. The CDR3 is made up of 13 amino acids. From germline, CDR1 is SNHLY and CDR2 FYNNEI. The V end was cut by 7 bases, the J end by 4 bases, with 13 bases between.

This clonotype appeared many times. Since it is a stray read in a library aimed at alpha chains, this beta chain has a size that is not meaningful. The chain recombines TRBV24-1 with TRBJ2-1; a possible D gene is TRBD1 (6 bases). Trimming removed 4 bases at V and 2 bases at J, with 29 bases between. The CDR3 is made up of 21 amino acids. Germline CDR1 and CDR2: KGHDR and SFDVKD. The CDR3 DNA sequence: TGTGCCACCAGTGAGTCCGGAGTGAATAGCTGGGGGCGGATTGCCTACAATGAGCAGTTCTTC. Its translation is CATSESGVNSWGRIAYNEQFF.

This clonotype was seen a few times. This beta chain is off target for a library built for alpha chains, so its abundance means little. The J gene is TRBJ1-4, the V gene TRBV6-5; D may be TRBD1 (5 bases). The V end lost 6 bases, the J end lost 5 bases, and 19 bases lay between the germline ends. The CDR3 runs 16 residues. Germline CDR1 MNHEY, CDR2 SVGAGI. CDR3 coding DNA: TGTGCCAGCAGAACAGGATCGGGCTCATCGAATGAAAAACTGTTTTTT. Its protein product is CASRTGSGSSNEKLFF.

This clonotype has a handful of counts. This beta chain represents an off-target read in a library built for alpha chains; its size is of limited meaning. The rearrangement joins TRBV12-3 or TRBV12-4 to TRBJ2-1; D gene unclear. V was clipped by 3 bases and J by 7 bases, with 7 bases between them. The CDR3 has 12 amino acids. The CDR3 region has the DNA TGTGCCAGCAGTTTTTTCGAGAATGAGCAGTTCTTC. The encoded protein is CASSFFENEQFF.

This clonotype was seen at least ten times. This beta chain represents an off-target read in a library built for alpha chains; its size is of limited meaning. The chain has TRBV6-2 or TRBV6-3 and TRBJ1-1; no definite D call. The length of the CDR3 is 14 residues. Germline V CDR1 and CDR2: MNHEY, SVGEGT. V was cut by 7 bases and J by 5 bases, with 17 bases left in between. CDR3 in amino acids: CASKPWRVETEAFF. The CDR3 bases are TGTGCCAGCAAACCCTGGAGGGTTGAGACTGAAGCTTTCTTT.

In its sample, this clonotype was seen many times. This beta chain slipped into a library made for alpha chains as a stray read, so its size is not meaningful. This rearrangement joins TRBV18 to TRBJ1-5; 8 bases map to TRBD1. Germline lookup yields CDR1 KGHSH and CDR2 LQKENI. The junction had 7 bases not matched to a gene; V was cut back by 3 bases and J by 6 bases. This CDR3 has 15 amino acids. CDR3: CASSPGQGAVQPQHF. The CDR3 bases are TGTGCCAGCTCACCGGGGCAGGGGGCGGTTCAGCCCCAGCATTTT. Based on the CDR3 plus reference TRBV18 and TRBJ1-5, the full variable domain is NAGVMQNPRHLVRRRGQEARLRCSPMKGHSHVYWYRQLPEEGLKFMVYLQKENIIDESGMPKERFSAEFPKEGPSILRIQQVVRGDSAAYFCASSPGQGAVQPQHFGDGTRLSIL.

This clonotype showed up just a few times. This beta chain is an off-target read within a library intended for alpha chains, so its frequency means little. The chain recombines TRBV4-3 with TRBJ2-2, with 10 nucleotides matching TRBD2. The V segment lost 8 bases and the J segment 4 bases; nucleotides outside the gene matches: 13. This CDR3 is built from 17 residues. Germline V CDR1 and CDR2: LGHNA, YSLEER. The chain's CDR3 is CASGPASGGLGTGELFF. CDR3 in DNA: TGCGCCAGCGGTCCGGCTAGCGGGGGATTAGGCACCGGGGAGCTGTTTTTT.

This clonotype was seen repeatedly, ten times or more. Because the library targeted alpha chains, this beta chain is an off-target read whose size means little. The CDR3 DNA reads TGTGCCAGCAGTCCCTATCTAGCGGGGTTCTCCTACAATGAGCAGTTCTTC. This gives the protein CASSPYLAGFSYNEQFF. J is TRBJ2-1 and V is TRBV28; 9 positions match TRBD2. The CDR3 consists of 17 residues. CDR1 and CDR2 from the germline V gene are MDHEN and SYDVKM. With V trimmed by 5 bases and J by 0 bases, 8 bases remained unmatched.

Remarks on this clonotype: With the library built for alpha chains, this beta chain is off target and its frequency is not meaningful. The V call is TRBV4-3, the J call TRBJ1-4; 9 nucleotides line up with TRBD1. The germline V gene encodes CDR1 LGHNA and CDR2 YSLEER. Trimming at V came to 0 bases and at J to 8 bases, leaving 4 bases not matched to a gene. This CDR3 contains 15 residues. The CDR3 DNA follows: TGCGCCAGCAGCCAAGAAGCAGGGACAGGGGAAAAACTGTTTTTT. Protein sequence: CASSQEAGTGEKLFF.

To note about this clonotype: A much more abundant neighbour one base away suggests this may be a read error. This beta chain slipped into a library made for alpha chains as a stray read, so its size is not meaningful. The chain has TRBV5-6 and TRBJ2-6, with D uncertain. Germline CDR1 is SGHDT and CDR2 is YYEEEE. The CDR3 has 13 amino acids. V lost 10 bases and J 2 bases, leaving 10 bases between the germline ends. CDR3 sequence: CAGTVTGANVLTF. CDR3 sequence (DNA): TGTGCCGGCACGGTTACTGGGGCCAACGTCCTGACTTTC.

With regard to this clonotype: Because the library targeted alpha chains, this beta chain is an off-target read whose size means little. The chain uses TRBV20-1 and TRBJ1-3, with D possibly matching TRBD1 (5 bases). In germline, CDR1 is DFQATT, CDR2 SNEGSKA (reference sequence). The V end lost 4 bases, the J end lost 0 bases, and 10 bases lay between the germline ends. This CDR3 contains 14 residues. In DNA, the CDR3 is TGCAGTGCTACCGACAGCCACTCTGGAAACACCATATATTTT. Its protein product is CSATDSHSGNTIYF.

This clonotype appeared many times. As an off-target read in a library built for alpha chains, this beta chain has a frequency of little significance. In DNA form, the CDR3 reads TGTGCCATCAGTGAGTTAGAGGGTACGCAGTATTTT. Translated, it gives CAISELEGTQYF. The gene calls are TRBV10-3 and TRBJ2-3; D perhaps matches TRBD2 (5 bases). CDR1 and CDR2 from the germline V gene are ENHRY and SYGVKD. V shed 1 base and J shed 8 bases, with 7 bases lying between them. This CDR3 has 12 amino acids.

In this sample, this clonotype turned up many times. The library was built for alpha chains, so this beta chain is an off-target read and its size means little. The CDR3 reads CASSSGLTNTGELFF. In nucleotides, the CDR3 is TGTGCCAGCAGCTCGGGACTCACGAACACCGGGGAGCTGTTTTTT. The chain links TRBV5-4 to TRBJ2-2, with D tentatively TRBD2 (6 bases). V lost 3 bases and J lost 0, with 9 bases in between. Looked up from germline, CDR1 is SGHNT and CDR2 is YYREEE (reference sequence). The CDR3 is 15 amino acids.

This clonotype was seen repeatedly, ten times or more. Little can be read into the size of this beta chain, an off-target read in a library designed for alpha chains. This chain joins TRBV6-1 and TRBJ1-5; D not resolved. The length of the CDR3 is 18 residues. The germline gives CDR1 MNHNS, CDR2 SASEGT. V shed 3 bases and J shed 0 bases, with 18 bases lying between them. CDR3 region: CASSDRPWVSTSNQPQHF. The CDR3, as DNA: TGTGCCAGCAGTGACCGACCCTGGGTCTCGACTAGCAATCAGCCCCAGCATTTT.